The rows below give T cell receptor beta chains drawn from one sample of a study of T cells in tuberculosis. TCRdb keeps only in-frame clones here, not all; method: immunoSEQ multiplex PCR. This sample has approximately 31,000 clones, with roughly 83% found just once. The sample was PBMCs, taken at tuberculosis diagnosis. These receptors were obtained from an adult with tuberculosis. Each CDR3 is given with its conserved first and last residue.

V gene	J gene	CDR3 protein
TRBV4-1	TRBJ1-5	CASSQGEGGNQPQHF
TRBV15	TRBJ1-4	CATSIRQGTGEKLFF
TRBV28	TRBJ1-1	CASSFSERSEAFF
TRBV7-9	TRBJ2-7	CASSGRTSAHYEQYF
TRBV2	TRBJ1-4	CASSAQTKRNEKLFF
TRBV6-6	TRBJ2-7	CASSYESGSYEQYF
TRBV27	TRBJ1-1	CASKQGAWTEAFF
TRBV30	TRBJ2-6	CAWSVRDSGANVLTF
TRBV5-1	TRBJ2-7	CASSFGTSDSYEQYF
TRBV6-1	TRBJ1-4	CATSSTANEKLFF
TRBV20-1	TRBJ1-1	CSAWDSPEAFF